This T cell receptor (beta chain) was found in a study of blood T cell repertoires in COVID-19. Study context: Acute-phase and convalescent COVID-19 samples originated in the United States, Italy and Spain.

The CDR3 runs 15 residues. With 1 base removed from V and 0 bases from J, the gap between germline ends came to 9 bases. CDR1 MNHEY and CDR2 SVGAGI come from the germline V gene. This table comes from immunoSEQ multiplex PCR, and its TCRdb copy is limited to in-frame clones, with some not included. The data hold 110,000 to 150,000 clones, with 81% observed a single time. The source of this sequence is a human donor in a cohort sampled during active COVID-19. V is TRBV6-5 and J is TRBJ1-1, with a possible D match to TRBD1 (6 bases). The specimen sequenced was peripheral blood. The CDR3 DNA reads as TGTGCCAGCAGTTACTTGAGACAGGTGAACACTGAAGCTTTCTTT. Translation gives CASSYLRQVNTEAFF.